Below are 5 T cell receptor beta chains sequenced from a single sample in a study of beta chain features in type 1 diabetes. Expressed TCRB transcripts were sequenced, since all the RNA that had been isolated was reverse transcribed. Assay: immunoSEQ multiplex PCR; the TCRdb copy retains only in-frame clones and omits some. The repertoire has about 410,000 clones, approximately 15% of them found once; the top ten carry roughly 0.038%. Input material: naive CD4+ T cells from blood. The origin of the receptors is a man under 40 in good health.

The gene calls are TRBV7-3 and TRBJ2-5, with TRBD2 identical over 10 bases. V was pared by 6 bases and J by 5 bases, with 9 bases of the junction left unmatched. Per germline, CDR1 SGHTA and CDR2 FQGTGA. This CDR3 spans 15 amino acids. Here the CDR3 DNA reads TGTGCCAGCAGTCCGAGCGGGAGGGCCGGGGAGACCCAGTACTTC. Its translation: CASSPSGRAGETQYF. The full variable domain, its missing parts supplied by reference TRBV7-3 and TRBJ2-5, is GAGVSQTPSNKVTEKGKYVELRCDPISGHTALYWYRQSLGQGPEFLIYFQGTGAADDSGLPNDRFFAVRPEGSVSTLKIQRTERGDSAVYLCASSPSGRAGETQYFGPGTRLLVL.

This chain connects TRBV29-1 to TRBJ2-3; D gene unclear. V lost 3 bases and J lost 2, with 6 bases in between. Per the germline V gene, CDR1 is SQVTM and CDR2 is ANQGSEA. The CDR3 extends over 12 amino acids. The DNA for the CDR3 is TGCAGCGTTGAGCGGACCACAGATACGCAGTATTTT. It is translated as CSVERTTDTQYF.

This clone was observed a few times. The gene calls are TRBV5-6 and TRBJ2-2; D ambiguous. This CDR3 is 15 amino acids long. From germline, CDR1 is SGHDT and CDR2 YYEEEE. Trimming removed 2 bases from V and 6 bases from J, with 14 bases in between. CDR3 loop: CASSLVGPGPGELFF. CDR3 in DNA: TGTGCCAGCAGCTTAGTCGGTCCCGGACCCGGGGAGCTGTTTTTT.

The rearrangement links TRBV5-1 to TRBJ2-3, with D perhaps TRBD2 (5 bases). There are 14 residues in the CDR3. The V end was cut by 0 bases, the J end by 2 bases, with 7 bases between. Germline V gene sequence: CDR1 SGHRS, CDR2 YFSETQ. The CDR3 loop is CASSLAGYTDTQYF. CDR3 DNA: TGCGCCAGCAGCTTGGCGGGGTACACAGATACGCAGTATTTT.

As regards this clone: Within the sample, other DNA sequences also encode this same CDR3. This chain uses TRBV9 with TRBJ1-2; weak D call: TRBD1 (6 bases). Germline assignment: CDR1 SGDLS and CDR2 YYNGEE. The CDR3 extends over 14 amino acids. V shed 0 bases and J shed 2 bases, with 8 bases lying between them. The CDR3 loop is CASSVAQGNYGYTF. CDR3 in DNA: TGTGCCAGCAGCGTAGCTCAGGGGAACTATGGCTACACCTTC.